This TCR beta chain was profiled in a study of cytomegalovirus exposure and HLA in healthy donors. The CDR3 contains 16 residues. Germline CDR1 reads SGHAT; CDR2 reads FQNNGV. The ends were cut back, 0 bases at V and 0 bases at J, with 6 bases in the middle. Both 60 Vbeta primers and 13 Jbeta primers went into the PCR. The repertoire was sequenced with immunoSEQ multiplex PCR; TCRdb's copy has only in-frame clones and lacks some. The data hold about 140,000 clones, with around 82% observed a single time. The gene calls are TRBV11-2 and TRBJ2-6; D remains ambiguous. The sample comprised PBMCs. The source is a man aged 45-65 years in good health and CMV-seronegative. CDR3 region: CASSLDRSSGANVLTF. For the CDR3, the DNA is TGTGCCAGCAGCTTAGATCGCAGCTCTGGGGCCAACGTCCTGACTTTC.